Sequencing of this TCR beta chain was carried out in a study of T cells in Graves' hyperthyroidism and ophthalmopathy. The study, taken as a whole, reports: Most thyroid-expanded clonotypes above 0.001 were also found in blood.

Trimming took off 5 bases at V and 3 bases at J, with 8 bases between the two ends. The germline V gene has CDR1 SGHVS and CDR2 FQNEAQ. The CDR3 spans 13 residues. In regard to this clonotype: Its antigen is unidentified.

Ophthalmopathy cases scored 3 or more on the Clinical Activity Score and 4 or more on NOSPECS grade, with duration below 3 months. Researchers amplified the TCR beta CDR3 regions from RNA transcripts. The primer set for the first-round RT-PCR of the TCR CDR3 was HTBI. One entry per CDR3 protein results from TCRdb running MiXCR on the multiplex PCR reads. The sample shows hundreds of thousands of distinct CDR3 sequences, over 12% of them seen only once. The source of this sequence is a woman aged 55-69 years with Graves' ophthalmopathy. The genes are TRBV7-8 and TRBJ2-1; a weak D match, TRBD2 (5 bases). Sequencing was done on a sample of blood. The CDR3 spells CASSEGDYNEQFF. The CDR3 coding sequence is TGTGCCAGCAGCGAGGGCGACTACAATGAGCAGTTCTTC.